These T cell receptor beta chains were read from a single sample in a study of siplizumab effects on memory and regulatory T cells. The method was immunoSEQ multiplex PCR; TCRdb's version includes in-frame clones alone and lacks a portion of them. The sample yields 60,000 to 80,000 clones, around 78% seen once. Material for sequencing was memory CD4+ T cells sorted from blood. Receptors were obtained from a human donor in good health. CDR3s include the opening cysteine and the closing phenylalanine or tryptophan. The D gene is left open where the match is weak. Clone size is given for some rows only: seen once, a few or many times, or a class if the clone is expanded.

clone_size j_call d_call v_call cdr3_nt cdr3_aa
few TRBJ2-6 . TRBV5-4 TGTGCCAGCTCAGTACCCAGACAAAGTCGGGCCAACGTCCTGACTTTC CASSVPRQSRANVLTF
. TRBJ1-2 . TRBV10-3 TGTGCCATCAGTGCGACCTCCCAGGACTATGGCTACACCTTC CAISATSQDYGYTF
. TRBJ2-5 . TRBV19 TGTGCCAGTAGTGTATACAGGTCGGAGCAAGAGACCCAGTACTTC CASSVYRSEQETQYF
. TRBJ1-3 . TRBV7-8 TGTGCCAGCAGCTCGGACGGATTGAACACCATATATTTT CASSSDGLNTIYF
. TRBJ1-1 . TRBV5-1 TGCGCCAGCAGCAACAGATCTGCGAACACTGAAGCTTTCTTT CASSNRSANTEAFF
once TRBJ2-7 . TRBV5-8 TGTGCCAGCAGCAAATCTACAGGGTCCGACGAGCAGTACTTC CASSKSTGSDEQYF
. TRBJ2-2 TRBD2 TRBV6-1 TGTGCCAGCAGGAGGGAGGGGTCGGGCACCGGGGAGCTGTTTTTT CASRREGSGTGELFF
. TRBJ1-2 TRBD1 TRBV9 TGTGCAGGTAGGAATTGGACAGGGTTTTCCCGCTATCGTGGCTACACCTTC CAGRNWTGFSRYRGYTF
. TRBJ2-7 . TRBV6-5 TGTGCCAGCAGTTACTCTACCACCTACGAGCAGTACTTC CASSYSTTYEQYF
few TRBJ1-5 TRBD1 TRBV30 TGTGCCTGGGCCACAGGGGGTGCATTTCAGCCCCAGCATTTT CAWATGGAFQPQHF
once TRBJ1-1 . TRBV6-1 TGTGCCAGCAGCCTACAGGGTTACACTGAAGCTTTCTTT CASSLQGYTEAFF
few TRBJ1-4 TRBD1 TRBV19 TGTGCCAGTAGTCTATTAACAGGGGCGGGAGAAAAACTGTTTTTT CASSLLTGAGEKLFF
. TRBJ2-1 . TRBV5-5 TGTGCCAGCAGCGTGTTACAGCTGGGATATGAGCAGTTCTTC CASSVLQLGYEQFF
. TRBJ2-7 TRBD1 TRBV27 TGTGCCAGCAGTTGGGGACAGGGCTACGAGCAGTACTTC CASSWGQGYEQYF